The 27 T cell receptor beta chains presented below share a single source sample, sequenced in a study of blood T cells in healthy people across ages (dated by TCRdb to about 2015). The library was made by 5' RACE. The listed sequencing device is Illumina HiSeq 2500. A second PCR of 7 to 11 cycles was run with a J-beta primer mix and a sample-barcoded 5' primer. The public reads were quality trimmed at Q25 with fastp and then assembled into clones with MiXCR by TCRdb, keeping productive beta chains. Each CDR3 protein gets just one entry, which takes the most common genes and DNA from the rows behind it. The sample table records about 640,000 distinct CDR3 sequences; less than 35% of these occur just once. The ten biggest clones cover around a sixth of the sample. The source material was blood. These receptors all come from a woman older than 75 in good health.

This clonotype was detected many times. This chain uses TRBV7-9 with TRBJ2-5; unclear D gene. V was clipped by 4 bases and J by 5 bases, with 8 bases between them. This CDR3 has 12 amino acids. Germline V lookup: CDR1 SEHNR, CDR2 FQNEAQ (reference sequence). The CDR3, as DNA: TGTGCCAGCAGCTCCTCCACGGAGACCCAGTACTTC. Protein sequence: CASSSSTETQYF.

The table lists this clonotype with many counts. The chain combines TRBV20-1 with TRBJ2-7, with D possibly matching TRBD2 (5 bases). Germline assignment: CDR1 DFQATT and CDR2 SNEGSKA (reference sequence). V lost 6 bases to trimming and J lost 4 bases, with 13 bases between them. The CDR3 spans 12 residues. The CDR3 bases are TGCAGTGCCCATGAGGGTACTTACGAGCAGTACTTC. This translates into CSAHEGTYEQYF.

Details on this clonotype: A much larger clone differs from this one at a single base, so this may be a read error. The chain employs TRBV6-2 or TRBV6-3 and TRBJ2-7, with D maybe TRBD2 (6 bases). Germline V CDR1 and CDR2: MNHEY, SVGEGT. Trimming took off 6 bases at V and 0 bases at J, with 21 bases between the two ends. CDR3 length equals 17 residues. The CDR3, as DNA: TGTGCCAGCAGATCGACTTGGGGGACTTCTGACTCCTACGAGCAGTACTTC. Protein product: CASRSTWGTSDSYEQYF.

This clonotype showed up just a few times. V usage is TRBV11-2 and J usage is TRBJ2-1, with D uncertain. V lost 1 base, J lost 5 bases, and 6 bases lay in between. The length of the CDR3 is 13 residues. Germline CDR1 is SGHAT and CDR2 is FQNNGV. CDR3 nucleotides: TGTGCCAGCAGCTTAGTCCGAAACAATGAGCAGTTCTTC. As protein: CASSLVRNNEQFF.

This rearrangement joins TRBV9 to TRBJ1-1; D not certain. Germline V CDR1 and CDR2: SGDLS, YYNGEE. Trimming took off 0 bases at V and 2 bases at J, with 8 bases between the two ends. The CDR3 spans 14 residues. CDR3 residues: CASSVAAANTEAFF. The DNA for the CDR3 is TGTGCCAGCAGCGTAGCCGCAGCCAACACTGAAGCTTTCTTT.

This clonotype was seen ten or more times. The gene calls are TRBV6-2 or TRBV6-3 and TRBJ2-5, with D unclear. The CDR3 totals 14 residues. From germline, CDR1 is MNHEY and CDR2 SVGEGT. Trimming cost V 2 bases and J 7 bases, with 14 bases left between them. The CDR3 is CASSYEPNQRTQYF. The DNA for the CDR3 is TGTGCCAGCAGTTACGAGCCTAACCAGAGGACCCAGTACTTC.

This chain links TRBV6-2 or TRBV6-3 with TRBJ2-3, with 10 bases lining up with TRBD1. In germline, CDR1 is MNHEY, CDR2 SVGEGT. V lost 6 bases to trimming and J lost 6 bases; unmatched junction nucleotides: 15. The CDR3 is made up of 17 amino acids. The CDR3 DNA reads as TGTGCCAGCAGCCTATTCCCCGGACAGGGGGAAGGGGATACGCAGTATTTT. This sequence encodes CASSLFPGQGEGDTQYF.

The CDR3 DNA is TGTGCCTGGAGTGTTGGGCCGGGCATATATTTT. It encodes CAWSVGPGIYF. The rearrangement uses TRBV30 and TRBJ1-3, with D unclear. V dropped 0 bases and J dropped 12 bases, with 9 bases sitting between them. The CDR3 consists of 11 residues. Germline V gene sequence: CDR1 GTSNPN, CDR2 SVGIG (reference sequence).

This clonotype was seen just once. This sequence joins TRBV5-1 and TRBJ2-3, with TRBD1 identical over 7 bases. V lost 0 bases, J lost 0 bases, and 10 bases stayed unmatched. The CDR3 covers 18 residues. The germline V gene encodes CDR1 SGHRS and CDR2 YFSETQ. CDR3 in DNA: TGCGCCAGCAGCTTGGATGGGGACAGTGGGACGAGCACAGATACGCAGTATTTT. Translating gives CASSLDGDSGTSTDTQYF.

This clonotype was picked up many times. This chain links TRBV7-6 with TRBJ2-4, with D possibly TRBD1 on 6 matching bases. The CDR3 covers 16 residues. Germline V gene sequence: CDR1 SGHVS, CDR2 FNYEAQ. V shed 5 bases and J shed 0 bases, with 14 bases lying between them. The CDR3 sequence: CASSPRTELAKNIQYF. CDR3 nucleotides: TGTGCCAGCAGCCCCCGGACAGAATTAGCCAAAAACATTCAGTACTTC.

A few counts support this clonotype. This chain connects TRBV20-1 to TRBJ1-1; 9 bases are shared with TRBD1. This CDR3 has 12 residues. Germline V gives CDR1 DFQATT, CDR2 SNEGSKA (reference sequence). V was clipped by 4 bases and J by 7 bases; unmatched bases: 4. CDR3 region: CSAKTGGLEAFF. The CDR3 DNA reads as TGCAGTGCTAAGACAGGGGGTCTTGAAGCTTTCTTT.

The sample holds many counts of this clonotype. The chain has TRBV4-3 and TRBJ2-1, with TRBD1 as a possible D gene (6 bases). The CDR3 extends over 16 amino acids. Germline lookup yields CDR1 LGHNA and CDR2 YSLEER. The ends were cut back, 0 bases at V and 0 bases at J, with 9 bases in the middle. This CDR3 is CASSQDSRGSYNEQFF. The DNA for the CDR3 is TGCGCCAGCAGCCAAGATTCCAGGGGCTCCTACAATGAGCAGTTCTTC.

Points on this clonotype: Relative to the germline gene, one junction end is altered; a read error may explain this. This sequence joins TRBV10-3 and TRBJ2-1; no reliable D call. The J call may be in error: the DNA end matches TRBJ2-7 better. The germline V gene has CDR1 ENHRY and CDR2 SYGVKD. This CDR3 region has 16 residues. The CDR3 loop reads CVISDETASSYNEQYF. DNA for the CDR3: TGTGTCATCAGTGACGAGACGGCGAGCTCCTACAATGAGCAGTACTTC.

The V and J genes are TRBV7-2 and TRBJ1-5; D gene unclear. Germline CDR1 and CDR2: SGHTA and FQGNSA. V dropped 1 base and J dropped 6 bases, with 10 bases sitting between them. The CDR3 length is 14 residues. This CDR3 is CASSLGLMGQPQHF. CDR3 bases: TGTGCCAGCAGCTTAGGCCTCATGGGTCAGCCCCAGCATTTT.

The V call is TRBV29-1, the J call TRBJ1-1; D is unclear. Germline V CDR1 and CDR2: SQVTM, ANQGSEA. The CDR3 covers 14 residues. Trimming pared 1 base from V and 0 bases from J, leaving 9 bases between. The DNA for the CDR3 is TGCAGCGTTGAAGGCCCACTTGTGAACACTGAAGCTTTCTTT. This gives the protein CSVEGPLVNTEAFF.

This clonotype was seen once. A much larger clone lies one base from this, so it may be a read error. The chain joins TRBV12-3 or TRBV12-4 to TRBJ1-1; D unclear. Trimming took off 6 bases at V and 0 bases at J, with 11 bases between the two ends. The CDR3 loop spans 14 amino acids. The CDR3 bases are TGTGCCAGCAGGCTACAGCTAATGAACACTGAAGCTTTCTTT. Amino acids: CASRLQLMNTEAFF.

The rearrangement uses TRBV18 and TRBJ2-7, with D maybe TRBD1 (6 bases). V lost 7 bases and J lost 2, with 9 bases in between. The CDR3 consists of 12 residues. Germline V gene lookup returns CDR1 KGHSH and CDR2 LQKENI. The CDR3 DNA sequence: TGTGCCAGCTGTGGACAGACCTACGAGCAGTACTTC. It specifies CASCGQTYEQYF.

This clonotype was picked up a small number of times. This may stem from a read error, because a much larger clone lies one nucleotide away. The J gene is TRBJ2-4, the V gene TRBV7-9; a possible D gene is TRBD1 (6 bases). The DNA matches TRBJ2-7 better at its end, which makes the J call doubtful. Germline CDR1 is SEHNR and CDR2 is FQNEAQ (reference sequence). The CDR3 spans 14 residues. CDR3 residues: CASNLATGNDEQYF. CDR3 DNA: TGTGCCAGCAACTTAGCAACAGGGAACGACGAGCAGTACTTC.

In its sample, this clonotype was seen many times. The V gene is TRBV5-1, the J gene TRBJ2-1, with 7 nucleotides matching TRBD2. This CDR3 has 15 residues. V was clipped by 4 bases and J by 8 bases; unmatched bases: 12. CDR1 is SGHRS and CDR2 is YFSETQ in the germline V gene. CDR3 nucleotides: TGCGCCAGCAGCGGGGGACTACGAGGGACCGATGAGCAGTTCTTC. Translating it yields CASSGGLRGTDEQFF.

The rearrangement uses TRBV7-2 and TRBJ2-3; 14 bases align to TRBD2. The CDR3 spans 18 residues. V shed 0 bases, J shed 4 bases, and the junction held 6 bases outside the gene matches. Germline values: CDR1 SGHTA, CDR2 FQGNSA. Here the CDR3 reads CASSLAKTSGGAADTQYF. CDR3 nucleotides: TGTGCCAGCAGCTTAGCCAAGACTAGCGGGGGGGCTGCAGATACGCAGTATTTT.

This clonotype came up many times. CDR3 loop: CASSFDPPGQGASTDTQYF. CDR3 in DNA: TGTGCCAGCAGTTTCGATCCCCCGGGACAGGGGGCTAGCACAGATACGCAGTATTTT. The genes are TRBV6-2 or TRBV6-3 and TRBJ2-3; TRBD1 agrees at 12 bases. The CDR3 runs 19 residues. From germline, CDR1 is MNHEY and CDR2 SVGEGT. Trimming at V came to 4 bases and at J to 0 bases, leaving 11 bases not matched to a gene.

This clonotype was seen a handful of times. One junction end disagrees with the germline gene, perhaps due to a read error. This chain links TRBV9 with TRBJ1-2; 9 bases match TRBD1. Germline V gene data show CDR1 as SGDLS and CDR2 as YYNGEE. This CDR3 is 15 amino acids long. The CDR3 DNA is TGTGCCAGCAGCGACCGGGACAGGGTTAACTATGGCTGCACCTTC. Protein product: CASSDRDRVNYGCTF.

This chain joins TRBV7-6 and TRBJ2-2; D perhaps matches TRBD1 (6 bases). Trimming took 4 bases from V and 5 from J, leaving 11 bases between them. This CDR3 region has 14 residues. From germline, CDR1 is SGHVS and CDR2 FNYEAQ. The CDR3 loop reads CASSSGASTGELFF. The CDR3 DNA reads as TGTGCCAGCAGCTCAGGGGCCAGTACCGGGGAGCTGTTTTTT.

This clonotype was recorded at least ten times. The chain joins TRBV27 to TRBJ1-5; tentatively, D is TRBD1 (5 bases). This CDR3 is 14 amino acids long. The germline V gene encodes CDR1 MNHEY and CDR2 SMNVEV (reference sequence). Trimming took off 3 bases at V and 7 bases at J, with 13 bases between the two ends. The CDR3 nucleotides are TGTGCCAGCAGTTTGATAAGGGGAGGCCAGCCCCAGCATTTT. Translating gives CASSLIRGGQPQHF.

This clonotype was counted at least ten times. This rearrangement joins TRBV4-2 to TRBJ1-2; TRBD1 might be the D (6 bases). The V end was cut by 1 base, the J end by 5 bases, with 14 bases between. CDR3 size: 15 residues. Germline CDR1 LGHNA, CDR2 YNFKEQ. The CDR3 coding sequence is TGTGCCAGCAGCCAAGGGGTCAAGGGGGAGTATGGCTACACCTTC. It translates to CASSQGVKGEYGYTF.

CDR3 bases: TGTGCCAGCAGCCCGCAGGCTGCCGATACGCAGTATTTT. The encoded protein is CASSPQAADTQYF. The rearrangement joins TRBV9 to TRBJ2-3, with D hard to call. V shed 4 bases and J shed 6 bases, with 12 bases lying between them. Germline V gene data show CDR1 as SGDLS and CDR2 as YYNGEE. CDR3 size: 13 residues.

CDR3 region: CASSTGPQEPYGYTF. For the CDR3, the DNA is TGTGCCAGCAGTACGGGCCCTCAGGAGCCCTATGGCTACACCTTC. V gene TRBV6-5 combines with J gene TRBJ1-2; the D is unclear. V was cut by 5 bases and J by 4 bases, with 17 bases left in between. Germline V gene lookup returns CDR1 MNHEY and CDR2 SVGAGI. The CDR3 runs 15 residues.